This T cell receptor (beta chain) came from a study of cytomegalovirus exposure and HLA in healthy donors. Study outcomes and limitations: Per published reports, the classifier diagnosed cytomegalovirus status with high specificity and sensitivity.

In the case of this clone: Its target is not known.

The CDR3 has 13 amino acids. Per the germline V gene, CDR1 is SNHLY and CDR2 is FYNNEI. V lost 7 bases, J lost 3 bases, and 13 bases lay in between. Some clones are missing from TCRdb's copy, which holds only in-frame ones; the method was immunoSEQ multiplex PCR. The sample consists of about 150,000 clones, roughly 87% of them appearing once. Sequencing was done on a sample of PBMCs. J is TRBJ2-7 and V is TRBV2; no firm D call. This clonotype was obtained from a woman aged 18-29 years in good health and CMV-seropositive. The CDR3 nucleotides read TGTGCCAGCACCCTATACCCCTTCTACGAGCAGTACTTC. Encoded protein: CASTLYPFYEQYF.